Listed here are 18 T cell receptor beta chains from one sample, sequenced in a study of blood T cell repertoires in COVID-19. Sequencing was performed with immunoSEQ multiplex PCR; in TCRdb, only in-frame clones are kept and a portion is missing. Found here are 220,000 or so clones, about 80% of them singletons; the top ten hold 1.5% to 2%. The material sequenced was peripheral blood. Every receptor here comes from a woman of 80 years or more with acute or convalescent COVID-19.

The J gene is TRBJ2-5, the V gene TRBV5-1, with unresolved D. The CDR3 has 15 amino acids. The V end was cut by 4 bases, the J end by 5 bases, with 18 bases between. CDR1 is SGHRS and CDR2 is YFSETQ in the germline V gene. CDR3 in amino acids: CASSAPSGVAETQYF. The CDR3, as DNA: TGCGCCAGCAGCGCCCCCTCAGGCGTTGCGGAGACCCAGTACTTC.

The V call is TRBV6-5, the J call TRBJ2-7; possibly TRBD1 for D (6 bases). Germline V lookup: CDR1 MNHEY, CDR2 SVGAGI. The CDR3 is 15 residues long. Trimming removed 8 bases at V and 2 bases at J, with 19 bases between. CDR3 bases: TGTGCCAGCCGAGTGGGTCGGGACATACCCTACGAGCAGTACTTC. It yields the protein CASRVGRDIPYEQYF.

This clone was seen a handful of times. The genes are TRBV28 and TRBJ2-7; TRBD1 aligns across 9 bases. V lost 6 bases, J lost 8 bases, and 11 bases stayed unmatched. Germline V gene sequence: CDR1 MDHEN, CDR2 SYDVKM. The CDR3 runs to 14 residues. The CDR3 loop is CASSVRADRGQQYF. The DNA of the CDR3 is TGTGCCAGCAGCGTTCGTGCGGACAGGGGCCAGCAGTACTTC.

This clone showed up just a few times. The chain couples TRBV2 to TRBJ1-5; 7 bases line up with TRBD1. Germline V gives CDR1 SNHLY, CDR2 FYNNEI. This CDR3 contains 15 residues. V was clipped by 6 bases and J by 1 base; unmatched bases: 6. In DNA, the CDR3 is TGTGCCAGCAGGAGGGACAGAGTGAGCAATCAGCCCCAGCATTTT. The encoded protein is CASRRDRVSNQPQHF.

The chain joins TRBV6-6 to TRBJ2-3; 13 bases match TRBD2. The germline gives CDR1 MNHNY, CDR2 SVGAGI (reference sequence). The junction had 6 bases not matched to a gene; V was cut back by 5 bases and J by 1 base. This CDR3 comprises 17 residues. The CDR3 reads CASSRTSGSKGTDTQYF. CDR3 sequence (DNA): TGTGCCAGCAGTCGGACTAGCGGGAGTAAGGGCACAGATACGCAGTATTTT.

CDR3 sequence (DNA): TGTGCCAGCACCCAGACTAGCGGGTCCTACAATGAGCAGTTCTTC. It encodes CASTQTSGSYNEQFF. This chain links TRBV7-2 with TRBJ2-1; 10 positions agree with TRBD2. V shed 7 bases and J 1 base; nucleotides not matched to a gene: 4. CDR1 SGHTA and CDR2 FQGNSA come from the germline V gene. The CDR3 contains 15 residues.

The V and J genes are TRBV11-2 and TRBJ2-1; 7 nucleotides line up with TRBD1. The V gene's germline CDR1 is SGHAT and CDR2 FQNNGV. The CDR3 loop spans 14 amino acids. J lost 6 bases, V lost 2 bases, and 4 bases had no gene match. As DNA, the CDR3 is TGTGCCAGCAGCTTATGGGGACAGACCAATGAGCAGTTCTTC. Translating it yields CASSLWGQTNEQFF. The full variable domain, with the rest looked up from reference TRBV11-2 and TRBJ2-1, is EAGVAQSPRYKIIEKRQSVAFWCNPISGHATLYWYQQILGQGPKLLIQFQNNGVVDDSQLPKDRFSAERLKGVDSTLKIQPAKLEDSAVYLCASSLWGQTNEQFFGPGTRLTVL.

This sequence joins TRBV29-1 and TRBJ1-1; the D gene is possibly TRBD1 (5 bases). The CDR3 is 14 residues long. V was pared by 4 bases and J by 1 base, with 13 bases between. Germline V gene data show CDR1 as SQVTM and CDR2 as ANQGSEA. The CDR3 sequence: CSVGFNGANTEAFF. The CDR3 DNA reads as TGCAGCGTTGGGTTCAATGGGGCGAACACTGAAGCTTTCTTT.

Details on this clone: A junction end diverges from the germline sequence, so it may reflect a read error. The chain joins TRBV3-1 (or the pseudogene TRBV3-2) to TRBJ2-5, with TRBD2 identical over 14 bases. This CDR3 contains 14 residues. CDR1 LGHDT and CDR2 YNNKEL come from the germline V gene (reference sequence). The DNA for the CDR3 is TGTGCCAGCAGCCTGGGACTAGCGGGGGCCCCGCTGGACTTC. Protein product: CASSLGLAGAPLDF.

DNA of the CDR3: TGTGCCAGCAGCTTATACAGGGCGGACAATCAGCCCCAGCATTTT. Translated: CASSLYRADNQPQHF. The chain has TRBV7-8 and TRBJ1-5, with D perhaps matching TRBD1 (6 bases). The CDR3 extends over 15 amino acids. V gave up 2 bases and J gave up 3 bases, with 11 bases separating them. From germline, CDR1 is SGHVS and CDR2 FQNEAQ.

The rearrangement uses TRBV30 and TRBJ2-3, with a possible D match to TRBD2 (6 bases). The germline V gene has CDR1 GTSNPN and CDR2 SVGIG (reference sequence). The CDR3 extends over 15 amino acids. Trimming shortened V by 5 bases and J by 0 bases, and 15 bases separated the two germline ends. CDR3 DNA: TGTGCCTGGGGGGGTCTAGCGCTTAGCACAGATACGCAGTATTTT. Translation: CAWGGLALSTDTQYF.

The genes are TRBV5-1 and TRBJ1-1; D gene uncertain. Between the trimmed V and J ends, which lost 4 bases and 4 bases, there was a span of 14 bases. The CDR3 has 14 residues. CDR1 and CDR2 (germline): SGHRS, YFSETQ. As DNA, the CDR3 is TGCGCCAGCAGCCAAAACCCGGGGAGCACTGAAGCTTTCTTT. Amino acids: CASSQNPGSTEAFF.

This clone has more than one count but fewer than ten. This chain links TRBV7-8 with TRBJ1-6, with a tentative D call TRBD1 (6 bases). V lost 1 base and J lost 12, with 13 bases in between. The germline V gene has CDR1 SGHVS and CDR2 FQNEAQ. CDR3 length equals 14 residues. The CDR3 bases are TGTGCCAGCAGCTTAGGTGACCAGGGGCTACCCCTCCACTTT. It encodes CASSLGDQGLPLHF.

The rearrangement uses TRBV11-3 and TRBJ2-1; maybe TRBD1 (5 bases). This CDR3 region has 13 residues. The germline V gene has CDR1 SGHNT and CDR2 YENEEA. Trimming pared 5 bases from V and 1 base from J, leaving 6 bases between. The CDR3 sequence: CASSRQSYNEQFF. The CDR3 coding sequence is TGTGCCAGCAGCCGACAGTCCTACAATGAGCAGTTCTTC.

The CDR3 here is CASSLTFGTLDEQFF. CDR3 DNA: TGTGCCAGCAGCTTAACGTTTGGGACTTTAGATGAGCAGTTCTTC. The chain links TRBV7-3 to TRBJ2-1; a weak D match, TRBD2 (6 bases). Germline assignment: CDR1 SGHTA and CDR2 FQGTGA. The length of the CDR3 is 15 residues. V dropped 0 bases and J dropped 8 bases, with 14 bases sitting between them.

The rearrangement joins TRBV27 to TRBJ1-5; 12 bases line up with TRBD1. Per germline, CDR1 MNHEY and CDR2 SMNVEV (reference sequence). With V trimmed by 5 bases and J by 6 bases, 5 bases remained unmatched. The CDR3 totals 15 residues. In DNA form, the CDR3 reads TGTGCCAGCAGTCTCGGGACAGGGGGCTTTCAGCCCCAGCATTTT. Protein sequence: CASSLGTGGFQPQHF.

The CDR3: CASSLDSGTFYGYTF. DNA for the CDR3: TGTGCCAGCAGCCTCGACTCCGGGACTTTCTATGGCTACACCTTC. This chain links TRBV7-6 with TRBJ1-2; D is possibly TRBD1 (5 bases). Per the germline V gene, CDR1 is SGHVS and CDR2 is FNYEAQ. The CDR3 consists of 15 residues. V was trimmed by 5 bases and J by 4 bases, leaving 17 bases between them.

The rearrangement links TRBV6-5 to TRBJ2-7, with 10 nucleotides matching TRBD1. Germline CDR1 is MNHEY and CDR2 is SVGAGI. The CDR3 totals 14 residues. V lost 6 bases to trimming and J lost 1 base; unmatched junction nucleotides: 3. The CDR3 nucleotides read TGTGCCAGCAGAGGACAGGGGGTATCCTACGAGCAGTACTTC. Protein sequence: CASRGQGVSYEQYF.